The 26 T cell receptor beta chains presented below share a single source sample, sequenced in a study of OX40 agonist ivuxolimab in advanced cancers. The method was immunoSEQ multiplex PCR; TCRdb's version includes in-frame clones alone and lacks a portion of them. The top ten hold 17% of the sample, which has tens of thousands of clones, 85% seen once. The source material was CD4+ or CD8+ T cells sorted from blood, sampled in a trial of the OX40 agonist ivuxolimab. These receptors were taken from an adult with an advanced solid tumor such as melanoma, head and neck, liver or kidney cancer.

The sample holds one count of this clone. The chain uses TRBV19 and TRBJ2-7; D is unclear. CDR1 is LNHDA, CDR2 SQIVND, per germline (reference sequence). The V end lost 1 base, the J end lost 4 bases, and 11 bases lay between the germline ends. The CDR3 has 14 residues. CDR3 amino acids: CASSIGPLVYEQYF. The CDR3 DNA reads TGTGCCAGTAGTATAGGGCCCCTAGTGTACGAGCAGTACTTC.

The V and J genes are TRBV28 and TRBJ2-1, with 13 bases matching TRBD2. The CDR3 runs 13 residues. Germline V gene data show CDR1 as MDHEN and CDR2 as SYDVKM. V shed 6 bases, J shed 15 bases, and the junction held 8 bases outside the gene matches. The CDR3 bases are TGTGCCAGCAGGCCCGGACTAGCGGGAGTGGCGTTCTTC. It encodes CASRPGLAGVAFF.

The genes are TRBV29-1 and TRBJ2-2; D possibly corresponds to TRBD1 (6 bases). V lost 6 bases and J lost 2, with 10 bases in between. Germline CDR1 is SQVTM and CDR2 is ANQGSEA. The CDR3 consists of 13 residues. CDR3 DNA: TGCAGCGTCAGGGACACTAACACCGGGGAGCTGTTTTTT. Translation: CSVRDTNTGELFF.

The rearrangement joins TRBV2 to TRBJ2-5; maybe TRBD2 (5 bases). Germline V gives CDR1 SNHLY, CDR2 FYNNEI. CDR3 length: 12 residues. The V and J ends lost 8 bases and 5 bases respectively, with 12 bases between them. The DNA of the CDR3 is TGTGCCAGCGGAGTGTGGGAGGAGACCCAGTACTTC. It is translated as CASGVWEETQYF.

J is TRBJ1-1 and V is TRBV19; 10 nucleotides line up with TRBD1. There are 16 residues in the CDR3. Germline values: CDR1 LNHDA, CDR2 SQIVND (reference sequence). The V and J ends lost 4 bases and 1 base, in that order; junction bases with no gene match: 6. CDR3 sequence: CASSNDRGPSNTEAFF. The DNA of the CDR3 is TGTGCCAGTAGTAACGACAGGGGGCCGTCGAACACTGAAGCTTTCTTT.

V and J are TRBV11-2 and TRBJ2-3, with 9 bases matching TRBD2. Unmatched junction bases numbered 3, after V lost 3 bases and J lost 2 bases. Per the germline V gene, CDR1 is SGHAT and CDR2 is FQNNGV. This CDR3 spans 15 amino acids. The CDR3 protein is CASSLRGGDTDTQYF. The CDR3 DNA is TGTGCCAGCAGCTTGCGGGGGGGGGACACAGATACGCAGTATTTT.

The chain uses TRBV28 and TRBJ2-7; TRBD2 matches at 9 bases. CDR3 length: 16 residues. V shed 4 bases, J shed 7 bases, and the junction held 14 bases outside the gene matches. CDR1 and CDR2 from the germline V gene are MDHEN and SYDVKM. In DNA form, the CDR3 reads TGTGCCAGCAGTTCTCAGCGGGCTAGCGGGATAAAGGAGCAGTACTTC. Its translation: CASSSQRASGIKEQYF. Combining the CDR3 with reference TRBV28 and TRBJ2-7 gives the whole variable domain DVKVTQSSRYLVKRTGEKVFLECVQDMDHENMFWYRQDPGLGLRLIYFSYDVKMKEKGDIPEGYSVSREKKERFSLILESASTNQTSMYLCASSSQRASGIKEQYFGPGTRLTVT.

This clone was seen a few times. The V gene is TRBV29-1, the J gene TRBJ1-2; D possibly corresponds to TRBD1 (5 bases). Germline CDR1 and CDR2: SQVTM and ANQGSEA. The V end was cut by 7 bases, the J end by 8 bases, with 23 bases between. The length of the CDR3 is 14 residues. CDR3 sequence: CSARQGPRGEGYTF. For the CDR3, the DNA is TGCAGCGCCCGCCAAGGGCCCCGGGGGGAAGGCTACACCTTC.

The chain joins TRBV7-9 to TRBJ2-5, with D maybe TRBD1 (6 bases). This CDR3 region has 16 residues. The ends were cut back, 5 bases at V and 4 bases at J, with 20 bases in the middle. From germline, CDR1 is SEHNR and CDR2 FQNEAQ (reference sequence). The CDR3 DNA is TGTGCCAGCAGCACCCGGGCAGGGGATGGAGGAGAGACCCAGTACTTC. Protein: CASSTRAGDGGETQYF.

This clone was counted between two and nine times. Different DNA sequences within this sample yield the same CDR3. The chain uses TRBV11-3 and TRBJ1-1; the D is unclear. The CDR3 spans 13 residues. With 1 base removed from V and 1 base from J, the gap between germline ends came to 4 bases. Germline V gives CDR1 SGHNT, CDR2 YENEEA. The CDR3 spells CASSLGGNTEAFF. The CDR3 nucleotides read TGTGCCAGCAGCTTAGGAGGGAACACTGAAGCTTTCTTT.

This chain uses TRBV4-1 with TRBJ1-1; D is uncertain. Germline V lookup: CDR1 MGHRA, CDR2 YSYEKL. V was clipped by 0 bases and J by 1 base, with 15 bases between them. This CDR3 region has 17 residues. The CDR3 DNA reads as TGCGCCAGCAGCCAAGATAAATATGGACTTCAGAACACTGAAGCTTTCTTT. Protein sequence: CASSQDKYGLQNTEAFF.

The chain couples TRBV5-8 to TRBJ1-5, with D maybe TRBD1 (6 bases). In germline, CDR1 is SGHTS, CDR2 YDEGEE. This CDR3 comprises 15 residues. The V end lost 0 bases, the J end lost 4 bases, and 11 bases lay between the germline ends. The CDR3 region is CASSLDGGANQPQHF. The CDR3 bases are TGTGCCAGCAGCTTGGATGGGGGCGCGAATCAGCCCCAGCATTTT.

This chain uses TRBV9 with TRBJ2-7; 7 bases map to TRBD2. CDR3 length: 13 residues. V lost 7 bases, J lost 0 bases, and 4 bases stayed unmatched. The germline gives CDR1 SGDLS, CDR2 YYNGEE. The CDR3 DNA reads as TGTGCCAGCGCCGGGACTACCTCCTACGAGCAGTACTTC. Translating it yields CASAGTTSYEQYF.

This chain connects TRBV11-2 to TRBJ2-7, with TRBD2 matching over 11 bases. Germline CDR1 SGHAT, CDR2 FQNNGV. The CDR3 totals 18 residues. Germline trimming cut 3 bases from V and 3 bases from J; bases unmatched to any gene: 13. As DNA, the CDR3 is TGTGCCAGCAGCTTCAAGGCGTCTAGCGGGAGGATCCTCTACGAGCAGTACTTC. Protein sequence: CASSFKASSGRILYEQYF.

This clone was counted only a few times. In nucleotides, the CDR3 is TGTGCCAGCAATGCCGGGACAGGGAAAGGACAGCCCCAGCATTTT. Translated, it gives CASNAGTGKGQPQHF. J is TRBJ1-5 and V is TRBV6-5; 9 bases map to TRBD1. Germline V gene lookup returns CDR1 MNHEY and CDR2 SVGAGI. The CDR3 extends over 15 amino acids. V was clipped by 7 bases and J by 7 bases; unmatched bases: 11.

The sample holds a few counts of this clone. The CDR3 bases are TGCAGCGTTTCGTCCGGGAACTATGGCTACACCTTC. Encoded protein: CSVSSGNYGYTF. The chain uses TRBV29-1 and TRBJ1-2; D is uncertain. Germline V gene data show CDR1 as SQVTM and CDR2 as ANQGSEA. The CDR3 consists of 12 residues. V dropped 5 bases and J dropped 2 bases, with 9 bases sitting between them.

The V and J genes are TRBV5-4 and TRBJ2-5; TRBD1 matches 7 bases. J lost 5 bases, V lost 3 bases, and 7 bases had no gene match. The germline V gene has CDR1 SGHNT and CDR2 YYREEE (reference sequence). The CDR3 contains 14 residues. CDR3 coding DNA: TGTGCCAGCAGCTCAACCCAGACAGGGGAGACCCAGTACTTC. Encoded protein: CASSSTQTGETQYF.

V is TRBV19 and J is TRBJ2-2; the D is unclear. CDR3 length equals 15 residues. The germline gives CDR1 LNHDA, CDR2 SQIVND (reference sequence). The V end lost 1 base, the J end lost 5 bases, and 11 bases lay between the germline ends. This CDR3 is CASSIGVANTGELFF. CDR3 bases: TGTGCCAGTAGTATAGGTGTAGCCAATACCGGGGAGCTGTTTTTT.

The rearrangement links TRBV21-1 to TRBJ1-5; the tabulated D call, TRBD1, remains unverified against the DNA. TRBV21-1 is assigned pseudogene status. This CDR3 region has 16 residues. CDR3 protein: CASSSYRGLSNQPQHF. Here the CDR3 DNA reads TGTGCCAGCAGCTCCTACAGGGGGCTCAGCAATCAGCCCCAGCATTTT.

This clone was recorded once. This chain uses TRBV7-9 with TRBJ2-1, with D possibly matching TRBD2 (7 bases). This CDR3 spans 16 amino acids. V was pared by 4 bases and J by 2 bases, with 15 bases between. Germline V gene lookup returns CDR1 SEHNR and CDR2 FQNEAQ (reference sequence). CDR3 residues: CASSWQGGDTYNEQFF. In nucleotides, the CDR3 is TGTGCCAGCAGCTGGCAAGGGGGGGACACCTACAATGAGCAGTTCTTC.

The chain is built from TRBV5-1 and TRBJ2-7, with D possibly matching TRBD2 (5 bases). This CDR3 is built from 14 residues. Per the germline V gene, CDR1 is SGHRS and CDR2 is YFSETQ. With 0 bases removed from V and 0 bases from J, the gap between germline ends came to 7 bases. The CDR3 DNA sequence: TGCGCCAGCAGCTTGGCGGGAAGCTCCTACGAGCAGTACTTC. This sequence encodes CASSLAGSSYEQYF.

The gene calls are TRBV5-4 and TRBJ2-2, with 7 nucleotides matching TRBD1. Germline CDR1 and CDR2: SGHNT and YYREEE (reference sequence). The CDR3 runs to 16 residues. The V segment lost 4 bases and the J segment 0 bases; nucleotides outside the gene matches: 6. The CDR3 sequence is CASSVNRGSNTGELFF. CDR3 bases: TGTGCCAGCAGCGTTAACAGGGGCTCGAACACCGGGGAGCTGTTTTTT.

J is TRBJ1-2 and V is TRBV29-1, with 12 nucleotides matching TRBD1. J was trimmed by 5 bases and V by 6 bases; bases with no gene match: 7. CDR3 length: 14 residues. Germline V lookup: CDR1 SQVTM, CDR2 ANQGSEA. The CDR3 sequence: CSVDGTGGLYGYTF. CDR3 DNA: TGCAGCGTCGACGGGACAGGGGGCTTATATGGCTACACCTTC.

The CDR3 coding sequence is TGTGCCAGCAGTTACGGGTCATACCACTCCAATGAGCAGTTCTTC. It is translated as CASSYGSYHSNEQFF. The chain is built from TRBV6-5 and TRBJ2-1, with D hard to call. Trimming took off 2 bases at V and 6 bases at J, with 14 bases between the two ends. The CDR3 has 15 amino acids. The germline V gene encodes CDR1 MNHEY and CDR2 SVGAGI.

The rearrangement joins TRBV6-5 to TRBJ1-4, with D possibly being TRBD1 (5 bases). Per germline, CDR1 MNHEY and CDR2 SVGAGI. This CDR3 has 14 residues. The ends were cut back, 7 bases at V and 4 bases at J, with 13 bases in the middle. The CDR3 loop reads CASKPGLGNEKLFF. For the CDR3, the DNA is TGTGCCAGCAAACCGGGACTTGGTAATGAAAAACTGTTTTTT.

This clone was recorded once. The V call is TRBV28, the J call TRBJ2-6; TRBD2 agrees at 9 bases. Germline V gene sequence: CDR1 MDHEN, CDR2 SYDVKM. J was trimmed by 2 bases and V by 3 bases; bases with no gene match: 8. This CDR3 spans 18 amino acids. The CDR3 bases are TGTGCCAGCAGTTTCCCCGGGTTAGCGGGAGCTGGGGCCAACGTCCTGACTTTC. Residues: CASSFPGLAGAGANVLTF.